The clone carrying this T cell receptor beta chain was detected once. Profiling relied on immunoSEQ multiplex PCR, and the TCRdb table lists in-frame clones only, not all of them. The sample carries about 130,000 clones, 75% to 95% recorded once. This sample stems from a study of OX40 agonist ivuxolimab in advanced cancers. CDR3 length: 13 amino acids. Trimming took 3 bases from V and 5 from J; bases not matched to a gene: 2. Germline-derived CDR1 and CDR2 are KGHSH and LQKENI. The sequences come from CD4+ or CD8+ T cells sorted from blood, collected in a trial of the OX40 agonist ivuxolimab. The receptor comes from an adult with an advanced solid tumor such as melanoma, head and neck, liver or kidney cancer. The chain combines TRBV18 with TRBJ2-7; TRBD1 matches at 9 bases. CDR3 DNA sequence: TGTGCCAGCTCACCCGGGACAGGGAACGAGCAGTACTTC. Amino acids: CASSPGTGNEQYF. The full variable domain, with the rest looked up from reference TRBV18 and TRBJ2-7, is NAGVMQNPRHLVRRRGQEARLRCSPMKGHSHVYWYRQLPEEGLKFMVYLQKENIIDESGMPKERFSAEFPKEGPSILRIQQVVRGDSAAYFCASSPGTGNEQYFGPGTRLTVT.